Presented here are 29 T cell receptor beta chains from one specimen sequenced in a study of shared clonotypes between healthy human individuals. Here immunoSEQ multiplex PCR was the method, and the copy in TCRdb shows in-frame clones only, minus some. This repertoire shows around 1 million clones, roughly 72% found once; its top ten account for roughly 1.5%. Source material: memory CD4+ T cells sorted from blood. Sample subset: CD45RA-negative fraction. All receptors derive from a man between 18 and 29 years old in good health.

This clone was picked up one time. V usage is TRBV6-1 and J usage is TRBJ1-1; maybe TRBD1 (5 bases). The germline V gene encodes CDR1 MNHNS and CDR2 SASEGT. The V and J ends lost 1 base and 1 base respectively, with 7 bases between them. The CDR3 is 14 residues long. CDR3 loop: CASSEGQRNTEAFF. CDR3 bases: TGTGCCAGCAGTGAAGGACAGAGGAACACTGAAGCTTTCTTT.

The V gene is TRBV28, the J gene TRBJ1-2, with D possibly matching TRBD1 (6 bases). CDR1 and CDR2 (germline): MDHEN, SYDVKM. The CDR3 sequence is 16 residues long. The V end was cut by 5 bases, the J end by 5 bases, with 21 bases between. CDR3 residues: CASSPNRWGHDYGYTF. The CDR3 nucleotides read TGTGCCAGCAGTCCCAACAGGTGGGGACACGATTATGGCTACACCTTC.

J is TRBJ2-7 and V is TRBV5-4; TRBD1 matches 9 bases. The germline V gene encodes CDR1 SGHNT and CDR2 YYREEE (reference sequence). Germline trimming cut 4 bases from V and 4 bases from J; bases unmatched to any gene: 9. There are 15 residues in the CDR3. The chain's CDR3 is CASSATGTGKYEQYF. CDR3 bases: TGTGCCAGCAGCGCAACCGGGACAGGGAAGTACGAGCAGTACTTC.

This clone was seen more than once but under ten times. The CDR3 DNA is TGTGCCAGCAGTTACAGGCAACTCGGGGGCACAGATACGCAGTATTTT. Translated, it gives CASSYRQLGGTDTQYF. The chain joins TRBV6-6 to TRBJ2-3; D may be TRBD2 (5 bases). Germline V gives CDR1 MNHNY, CDR2 SVGAGI (reference sequence). V was cut by 2 bases and J by 1 base, with 13 bases left in between. The CDR3 totals 16 residues.

CDR3: CASSLGYGLVGETQYF. The CDR3 nucleotides read TGTGCCAGCAGCTTAGGTTATGGCCTAGTCGGGGAGACCCAGTACTTC. The chain couples TRBV7-8 to TRBJ2-5; D is undetermined. Deletions cut 1 base from V and 5 bases from J, with 17 bases between. Germline V gene sequence: CDR1 SGHVS, CDR2 FQNEAQ. The CDR3 runs to 16 residues.

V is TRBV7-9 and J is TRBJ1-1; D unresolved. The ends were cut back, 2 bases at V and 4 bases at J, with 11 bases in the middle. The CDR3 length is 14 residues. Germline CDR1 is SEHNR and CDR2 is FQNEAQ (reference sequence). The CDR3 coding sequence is TGTGCCAGCAGCTTAACTTATGGCAGCACTGAAGCTTTCTTT. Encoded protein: CASSLTYGSTEAFF.

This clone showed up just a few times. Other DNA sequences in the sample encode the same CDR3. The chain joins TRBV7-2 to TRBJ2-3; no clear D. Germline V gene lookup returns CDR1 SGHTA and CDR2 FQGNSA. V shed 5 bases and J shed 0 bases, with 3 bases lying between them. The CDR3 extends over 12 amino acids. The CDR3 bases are TGTGCCAGCAGCCTTAGCACAGATACGCAGTATTTT. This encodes CASSLSTDTQYF.

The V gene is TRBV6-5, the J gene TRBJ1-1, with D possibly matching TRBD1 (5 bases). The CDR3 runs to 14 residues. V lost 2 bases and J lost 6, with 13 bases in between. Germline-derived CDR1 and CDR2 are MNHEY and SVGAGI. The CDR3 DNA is TGTGCCAGCAGTTACCGGGGAGGCAGGGCTGAAGCTTTCTTT. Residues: CASSYRGGRAEAFF.

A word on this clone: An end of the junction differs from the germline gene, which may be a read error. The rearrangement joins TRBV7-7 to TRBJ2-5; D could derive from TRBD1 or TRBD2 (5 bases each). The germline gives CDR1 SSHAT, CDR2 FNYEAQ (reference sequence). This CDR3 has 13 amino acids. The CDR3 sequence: CASSLERGQTQYF. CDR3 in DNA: TGTGCTAGCAGCTTAGAAAGGGGACAGACCCAGTACTTC.

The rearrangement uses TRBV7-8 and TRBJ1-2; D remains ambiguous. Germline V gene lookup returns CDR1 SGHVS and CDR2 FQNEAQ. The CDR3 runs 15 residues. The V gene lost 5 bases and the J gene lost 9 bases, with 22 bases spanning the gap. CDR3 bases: TGTGCCAGCAGCCACGGGCCTAATTCCCCGGGAAGCTACACCTTC. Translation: CASSHGPNSPGSYTF. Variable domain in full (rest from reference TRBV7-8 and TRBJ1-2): GAGVSQSPRYKVAKRGQDVALRCDPISGHVSLFWYQQALGQGPEFLTYFQNEAQLDKSGLPSDRFFAERPEGSVSTLKIQRTQQEDSAVYLCASSHGPNSPGSYTFGSGTRLTVV.

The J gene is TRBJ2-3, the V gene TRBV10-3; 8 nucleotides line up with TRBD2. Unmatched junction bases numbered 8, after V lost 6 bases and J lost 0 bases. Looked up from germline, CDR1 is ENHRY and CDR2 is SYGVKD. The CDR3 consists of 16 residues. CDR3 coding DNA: TGTGCCATCAGGAAGGGGGTAGCGGGGAGCACAGATACGCAGTATTTT. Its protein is CAIRKGVAGSTDTQYF.

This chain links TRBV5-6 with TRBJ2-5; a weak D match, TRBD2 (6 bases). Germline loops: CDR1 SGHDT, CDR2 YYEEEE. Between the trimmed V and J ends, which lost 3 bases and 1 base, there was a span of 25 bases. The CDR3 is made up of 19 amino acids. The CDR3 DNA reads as TGTGCCAGCAGCTGGAGGGTGGGGCCACTCGGACGGGGCCAAGAGACCCAGTACTTC. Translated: CASSWRVGPLGRGQETQYF.

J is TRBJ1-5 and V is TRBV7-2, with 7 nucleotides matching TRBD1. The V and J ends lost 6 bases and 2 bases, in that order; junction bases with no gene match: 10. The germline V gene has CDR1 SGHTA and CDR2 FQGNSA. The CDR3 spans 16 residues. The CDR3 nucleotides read TGTGCCAGCAGTCCGAGACAGGGTGCGGGCAATCAGCCCCAGCATTTT. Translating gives CASSPRQGAGNQPQHF.

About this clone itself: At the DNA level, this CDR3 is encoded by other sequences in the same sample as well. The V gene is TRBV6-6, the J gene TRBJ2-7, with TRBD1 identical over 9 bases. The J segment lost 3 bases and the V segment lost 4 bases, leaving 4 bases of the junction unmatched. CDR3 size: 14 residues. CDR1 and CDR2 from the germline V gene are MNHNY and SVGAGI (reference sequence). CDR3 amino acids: CASSSGQGSYEQYF. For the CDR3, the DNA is TGTGCCAGCAGTTCCGGACAGGGGAGCTACGAGCAGTACTTC.

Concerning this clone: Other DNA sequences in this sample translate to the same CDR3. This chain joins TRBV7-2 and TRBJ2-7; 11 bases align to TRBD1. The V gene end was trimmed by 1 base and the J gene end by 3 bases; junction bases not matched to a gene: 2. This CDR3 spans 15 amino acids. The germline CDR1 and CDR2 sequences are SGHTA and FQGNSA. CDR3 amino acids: CASSLVGTGGYEQYF. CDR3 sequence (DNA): TGTGCCAGCAGCTTAGTGGGGACAGGGGGCTACGAGCAGTACTTC.

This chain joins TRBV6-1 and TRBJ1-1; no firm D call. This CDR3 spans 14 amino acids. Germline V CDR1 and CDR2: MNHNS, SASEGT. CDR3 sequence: CATGSIIGYTEAFF. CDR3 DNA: TGTGCGACTGGTTCTATCATAGGATACACTGAAGCTTTCTTT.

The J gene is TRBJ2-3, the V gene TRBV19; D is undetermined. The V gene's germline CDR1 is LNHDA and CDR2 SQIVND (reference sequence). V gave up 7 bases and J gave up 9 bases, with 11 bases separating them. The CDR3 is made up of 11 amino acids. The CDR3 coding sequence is TGTGCCAGTAAGGCGGACCTAACGCAGTATTTT. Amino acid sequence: CASKADLTQYF.

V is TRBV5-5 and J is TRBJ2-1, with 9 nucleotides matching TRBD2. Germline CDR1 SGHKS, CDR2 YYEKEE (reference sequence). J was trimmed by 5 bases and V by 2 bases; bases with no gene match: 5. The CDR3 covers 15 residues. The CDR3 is CASSLRTSANNEQFF. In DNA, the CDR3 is TGTGCCAGCAGCTTAAGGACTAGCGCTAACAATGAGCAGTTCTTC. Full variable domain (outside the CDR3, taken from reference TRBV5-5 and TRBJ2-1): DAGVTQSPTHLIKTRGQQVTLRCSPISGHKSVSWYQQVLGQGPQFIFQYYEKEERGRGNFPDRFSARQFPNYSSELNVNALLLGDSALYLCASSLRTSANNEQFFGPGTRLTVL.

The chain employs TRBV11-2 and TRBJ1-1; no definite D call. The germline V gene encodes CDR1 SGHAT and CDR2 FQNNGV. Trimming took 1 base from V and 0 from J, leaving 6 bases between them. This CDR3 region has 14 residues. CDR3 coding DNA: TGTGCCAGCAGCTTAGTGGCGGTGAACACTGAAGCTTTCTTT. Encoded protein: CASSLVAVNTEAFF.

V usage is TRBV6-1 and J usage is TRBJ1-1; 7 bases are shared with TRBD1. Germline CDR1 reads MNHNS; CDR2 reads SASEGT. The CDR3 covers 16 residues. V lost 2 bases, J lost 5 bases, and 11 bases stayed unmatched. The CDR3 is CASSERQGVSGTEAFF. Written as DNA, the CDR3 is TGTGCCAGCAGTGAAAGGCAGGGGGTTTCCGGAACTGAAGCTTTCTTT.

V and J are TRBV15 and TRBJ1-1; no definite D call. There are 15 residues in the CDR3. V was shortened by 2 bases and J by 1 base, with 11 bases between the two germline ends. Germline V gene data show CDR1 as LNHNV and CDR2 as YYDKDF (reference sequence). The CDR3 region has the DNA TGTGCCACCAGCAGATCCTGGCCCTCGAACACTGAAGCTTTCTTT. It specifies CATSRSWPSNTEAFF.

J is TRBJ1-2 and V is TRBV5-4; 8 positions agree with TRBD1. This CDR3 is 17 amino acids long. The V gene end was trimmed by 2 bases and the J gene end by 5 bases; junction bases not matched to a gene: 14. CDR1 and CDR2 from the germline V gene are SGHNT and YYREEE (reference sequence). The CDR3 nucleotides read TGTGCCAGCAGCTTAGGACAGGGACCGGCTGTCTCTTATGGCTACACCTTC. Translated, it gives CASSLGQGPAVSYGYTF.

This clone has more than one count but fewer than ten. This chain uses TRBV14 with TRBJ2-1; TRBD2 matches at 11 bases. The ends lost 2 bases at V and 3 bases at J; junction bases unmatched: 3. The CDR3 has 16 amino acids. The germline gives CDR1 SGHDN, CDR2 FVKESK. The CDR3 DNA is TGTGCCAGCAGCCAATTAGCGGGGGGGAACTACAATGAGCAGTTCTTC. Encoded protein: CASSQLAGGNYNEQFF.

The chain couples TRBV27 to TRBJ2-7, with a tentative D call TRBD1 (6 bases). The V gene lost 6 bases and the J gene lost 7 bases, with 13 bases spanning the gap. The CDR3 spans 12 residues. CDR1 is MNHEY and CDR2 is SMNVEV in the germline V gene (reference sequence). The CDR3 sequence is CASRGQFKEQYF. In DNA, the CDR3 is TGTGCCAGCAGAGGACAGTTTAAGGAGCAGTACTTC.

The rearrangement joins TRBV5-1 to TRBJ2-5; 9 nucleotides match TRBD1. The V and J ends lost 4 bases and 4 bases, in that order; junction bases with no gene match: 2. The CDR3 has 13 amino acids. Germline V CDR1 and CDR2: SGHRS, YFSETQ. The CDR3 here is CASSMTGGETQYF. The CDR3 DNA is TGCGCCAGCAGCATGACAGGGGGAGAGACCCAGTACTTC. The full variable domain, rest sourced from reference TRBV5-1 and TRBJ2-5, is KAGVTQTPRYLIKTRGQQVTLSCSPISGHRSVSWYQQTPGQGLQFLFEYFSETQRNKGNFPGRFSGRQFSNSRSEMNVSTLELGDSALYLCASSMTGGETQYFGPGTRLLVL.

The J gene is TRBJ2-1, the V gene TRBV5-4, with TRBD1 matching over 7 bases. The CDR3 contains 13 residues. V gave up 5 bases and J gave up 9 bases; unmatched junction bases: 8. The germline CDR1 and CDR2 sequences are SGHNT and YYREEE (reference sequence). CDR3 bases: TGTGCCAGCAGGGGGGACAGATCTTTTGAGCAGTTCTTC. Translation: CASRGDRSFEQFF.

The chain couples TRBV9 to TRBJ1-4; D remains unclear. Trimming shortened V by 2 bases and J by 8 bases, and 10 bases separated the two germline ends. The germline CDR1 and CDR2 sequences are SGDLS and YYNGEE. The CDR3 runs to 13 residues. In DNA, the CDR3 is TGTGCCAGCAGCGTTACAGACGCGGAAAAACTGTTTTTT. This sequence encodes CASSVTDAEKLFF.

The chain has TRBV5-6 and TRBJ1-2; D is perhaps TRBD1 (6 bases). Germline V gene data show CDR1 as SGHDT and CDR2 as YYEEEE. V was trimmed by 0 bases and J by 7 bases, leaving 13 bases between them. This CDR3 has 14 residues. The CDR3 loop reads CASSLASGVPGYTF. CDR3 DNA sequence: TGTGCCAGCAGCTTGGCCTCAGGGGTCCCTGGCTACACCTTC.

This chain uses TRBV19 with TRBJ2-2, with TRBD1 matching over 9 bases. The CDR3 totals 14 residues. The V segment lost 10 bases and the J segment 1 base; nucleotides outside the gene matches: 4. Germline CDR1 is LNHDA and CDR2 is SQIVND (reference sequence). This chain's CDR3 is CATYRGQNTGELFF. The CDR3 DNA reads TGTGCCACCTACAGGGGGCAGAACACCGGGGAGCTGTTTTTT.